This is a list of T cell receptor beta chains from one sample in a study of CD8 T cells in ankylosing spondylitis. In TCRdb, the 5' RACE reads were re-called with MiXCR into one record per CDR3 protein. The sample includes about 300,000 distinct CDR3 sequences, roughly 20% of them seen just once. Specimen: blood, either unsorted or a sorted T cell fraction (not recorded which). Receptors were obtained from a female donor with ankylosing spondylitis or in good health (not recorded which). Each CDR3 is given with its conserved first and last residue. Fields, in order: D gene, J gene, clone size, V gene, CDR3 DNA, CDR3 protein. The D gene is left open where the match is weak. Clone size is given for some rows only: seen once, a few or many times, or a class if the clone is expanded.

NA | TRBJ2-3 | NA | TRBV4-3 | TGCGCCAGCAGCCTCTTGCGGACAGATACGCAGTATTTT | CASSLLRTDTQYF
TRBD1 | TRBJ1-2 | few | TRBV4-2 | TGTGCCAGCAGCCAAGCGGACGGACAGGACTATGGCTACACCTTC | CASSQADGQDYGYTF
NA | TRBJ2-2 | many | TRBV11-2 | TGTGCCAGCAGCTCATCTATAGCCAGCACCGGGGAGCTGTTTTTT | CASSSSIASTGELFF
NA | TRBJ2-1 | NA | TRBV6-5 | TGTGCCAGCAGTTACCAGGTGGGAGCGGGTAGGGGTGAGCAGTTCTTC | CASSYQVGAGRGEQFF
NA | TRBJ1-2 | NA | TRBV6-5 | TGTGCCAGCACCGACGACCGCGACGGGTATGGCTACACCTTC | CASTDDRDGYGYTF
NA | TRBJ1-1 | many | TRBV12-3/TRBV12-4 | TGTGCCAGCCGCCCCACTGGGGCGAAGGAAGCTTTCTTT | CASRPTGAKEAFF
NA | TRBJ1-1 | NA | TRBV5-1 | TGCGCCAGCAGCTTGTCGACGGCAGCCATGAACACTGAAGCTTTCTTT | CASSLSTAAMNTEAFF
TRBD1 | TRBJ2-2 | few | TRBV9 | TGTGCCAGCAGCGCCGCGACAGGGACCGGGGAGCTGTTTTTT | CASSAATGTGELFF
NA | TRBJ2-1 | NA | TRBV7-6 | TGTGCCAGCAGCTTAGCGAGCACAGGCGATGAGCAGTTCTTC | CASSLASTGDEQFF
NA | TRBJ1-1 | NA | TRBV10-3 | TGTGCCATCAGTGAGGGAGTGAGCACTGAAGCTTTCTTT | CAISEGVSTEAFF
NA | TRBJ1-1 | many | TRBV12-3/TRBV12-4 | TGTGCCAGCAGTTTAAAACCCGGAACTGAAGCTTTCTTT | CASSLKPGTEAFF
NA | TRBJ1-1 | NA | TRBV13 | TGTGCCAGCAGCTTGGGACGGGGTTGGTCTGAAGCTTTCTTT | CASSLGRGWSEAFF
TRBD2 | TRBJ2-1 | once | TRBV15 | TGTGCCACCAGCAGAGATTATCCAGGCGGGACTAGCGGGTTCTTC | CATSRDYPGGTSGFF
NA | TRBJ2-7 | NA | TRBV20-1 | TGCAGTGCTAGTCGCCCCCGAGACGGGAGATTCAACGAGCAGTACTTC | CSASRPRDGRFNEQYF
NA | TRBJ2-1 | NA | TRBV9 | TGTGCCAGCAGCGTCACGGGAGTAAGATCCTACAATGAGCAGTTCTTC | CASSVTGVRSYNEQFF
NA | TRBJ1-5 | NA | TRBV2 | TGTGCCAGCAGTGACTCAGAGTATAGCAATCAGCCCCAGCATTTT | CASSDSEYSNQPQHF
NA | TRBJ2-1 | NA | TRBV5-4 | TGTGCCAGCAGCTTGGACAGGAAAGTAACCTACAATGAGCAGTTCTTC | CASSLDRKVTYNEQFF
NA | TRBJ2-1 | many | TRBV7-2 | TGTGCCAGCAGCTCCTTTAGCGGTAATGAGCAGTTCTTC | CASSSFSGNEQFF
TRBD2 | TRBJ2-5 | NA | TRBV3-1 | TGTGCCAGCAGCCAAGGCAGGGAGGGATCCCAGTACTTC | CASSQGREGSQYF
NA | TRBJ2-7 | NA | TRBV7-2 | TGTGCCAGCAGCTTAGAAGGTCACAGTTCCTACGAGCAGTACTTC | CASSLEGHSSYEQYF
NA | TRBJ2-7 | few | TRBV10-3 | TGTGCCATACGTCCCCTCGGCTCCTACGAGCAGTACTTC | CAIRPLGSYEQYF
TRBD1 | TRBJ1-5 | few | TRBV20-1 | TGCAGTGCTAGAGATTTAGCGAGACAGGGAGGTCAGCCCCAGCATTTT | CSARDLARQGGQPQHF
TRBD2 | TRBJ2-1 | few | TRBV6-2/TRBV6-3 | TGTGCCACGAGGGGGGCCCTCGGGCGGGAGGGCCGAAGCTCCTACAATGAGCAGTTCTTC | CATRGALGREGRSSYNEQFF
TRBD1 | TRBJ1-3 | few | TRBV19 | TGTGCCACTTCTCGGACAGGTGGAAACACCATATATTTT | CATSRTGGNTIYF
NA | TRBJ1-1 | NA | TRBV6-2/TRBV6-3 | TGTGCCAGCAGTTACCCAAGGAGGCTTGAAGCTTTCTTT | CASSYPRRLEAFF
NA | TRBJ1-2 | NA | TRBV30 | TGTGCCTGGAGGGCCGGAAGGGATGGCTACACCTTC | CAWRAGRDGYTF
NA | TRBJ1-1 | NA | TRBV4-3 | TGCGCCAGCAGCCAACGGCAGAGGAACACTGAAGCTTTCTTT | CASSQRQRNTEAFF
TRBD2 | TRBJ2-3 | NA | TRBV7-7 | TGTGCCAGCAGCCGGGGACTAGCGGGAGCAGATACGCAGTATTTT | CASSRGLAGADTQYF
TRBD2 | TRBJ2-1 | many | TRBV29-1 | TGCAGCGCCGCCCCCAGAAGCGGGAGGTTTAATGAGCAGTTCTTC | CSAAPRSGRFNEQFF
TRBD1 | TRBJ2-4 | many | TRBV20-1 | TGCAGTGCTAGAGATGGGGGACAGGGGACAAACATTCAGTACTTC | CSARDGGQGTNIQYF
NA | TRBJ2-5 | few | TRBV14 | TGTGCCAGCAGCCATCGGGGCGGAACCGGGCCCCAAGAGACCCAGTACTTC | CASSHRGGTGPQETQYF
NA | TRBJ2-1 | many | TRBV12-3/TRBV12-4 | TGTGCCAGCAGTCTCTCCGGGTCCCGCGGAGATGAGCAGTTCTTC | CASSLSGSRGDEQFF
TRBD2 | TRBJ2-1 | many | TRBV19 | TGTGCCAGTAGTCGGACGGGAGGGCAAAATGAGCAGTTCTTC | CASSRTGGQNEQFF
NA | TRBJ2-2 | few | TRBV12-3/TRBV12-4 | TGTGCCAGCAGTTGGGGTAGAAGCACCGGGGAGCTGTTTTTT | CASSWGRSTGELFF
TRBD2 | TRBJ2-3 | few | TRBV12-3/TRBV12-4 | TGTGCCAGCGGCACCGGGACTAGCTCACAGGATACGCAGTATTTT | CASGTGTSSQDTQYF
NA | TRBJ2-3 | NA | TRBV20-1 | TGCAGTGCCACTCTCCTTGGATCCAGCACAGATACGCAGTATTTT | CSATLLGSSTDTQYF
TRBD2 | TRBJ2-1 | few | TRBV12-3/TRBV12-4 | TGTGCCAGCAGTCGCGCAGGACTAGCGGGAGGGGGTGAGCAGTTCTTC | CASSRAGLAGGGEQFF
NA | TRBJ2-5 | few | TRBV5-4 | TGTGCCAGCAGCTTGGTCAGGGGCTCGGGGGAGACCCAGTACTTC | CASSLVRGSGETQYF
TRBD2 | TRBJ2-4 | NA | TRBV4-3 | TGCGCCAGCAGCCGAGGGACTAGCGAAAAAAACATTCAGTACTTC | CASSRGTSEKNIQYF
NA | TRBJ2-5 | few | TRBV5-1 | TGCGCCAGCAGCTCGGGGGCAGGGAACGCGGAGACCCAGTACTTC | CASSSGAGNAETQYF
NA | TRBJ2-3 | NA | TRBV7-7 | TGTGCTAGCAGCTTAACGACGGTTGGGGATACGCAGTATTTT | CASSLTTVGDTQYF
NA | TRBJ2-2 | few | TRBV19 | TGTGCCAGTAGTCGGGGAGGGGGCACCGGGGAGCTGTTTTTT | CASSRGGGTGELFF
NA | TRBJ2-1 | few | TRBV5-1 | TGCGCCAGCAGCTTGGAAGGTTGGAGTGAGCAGTTCTTC | CASSLEGWSEQFF
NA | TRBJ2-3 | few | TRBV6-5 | TGTGCCAGCGGGGTGGCAGATACGCAGTATTTT | CASGVADTQYF
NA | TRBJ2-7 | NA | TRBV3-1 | TGTGCCAGCAGCCAATTCGGGGGAGAGGTCTACGAGCAGTACTTC | CASSQFGGEVYEQYF
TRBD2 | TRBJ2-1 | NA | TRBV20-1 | TGCAGTGCCTTAGCGGGCAAGGGTGTCAATGAGCAGTTCTTC | CSALAGKGVNEQFF
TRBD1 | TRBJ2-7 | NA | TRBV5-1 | TGCGCCAGCAGCTCTACGACAGGGGGCCATTACGAGCAGTACTTC | CASSSTTGGHYEQYF
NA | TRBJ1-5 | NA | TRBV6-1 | TGTGCCAGCAGTCGAAGGGTGGGCCAGCCCCAGCATTTT | CASSRRVGQPQHF
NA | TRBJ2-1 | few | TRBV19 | TGTGCCAGTAGTTTCCTACAGGGTCCTCTCTACAATGAGCAGTTCTTC | CASSFLQGPLYNEQFF
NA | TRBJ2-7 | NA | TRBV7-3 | TGTGCCAGCAGCTTCAAGGAGCAGTACTTC | CASSFKEQYF
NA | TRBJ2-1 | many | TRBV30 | TGTGCCTGGAGTGTACTGCGAGCGCGAAATGAGCAGTTCTTC | CAWSVLRARNEQFF
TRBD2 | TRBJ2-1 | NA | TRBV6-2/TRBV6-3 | TGTGCCAGCAGTGGGACTAGTATCAATGAGCAGTTCTTC | CASSGTSINEQFF
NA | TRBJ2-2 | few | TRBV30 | TGTGCCTGGGTGGGGGTAAAAGGGGAAACCGGGGAGCTGTTTTTT | CAWVGVKGETGELFF
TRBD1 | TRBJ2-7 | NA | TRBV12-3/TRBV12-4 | TGTGCCAGCAGTTACCCCGACAGGGTGCTCCACGAGCAGTACTTC | CASSYPDRVLHEQYF
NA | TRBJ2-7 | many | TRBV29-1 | TGCAGCGCCGGGGAACTCTACGAGCAGTACTTC | CSAGELYEQYF